The clone carrying this T cell receptor (beta chain) was recorded a few times. The antigen is unknown. TCRB transcripts that were expressed got sequenced, as all of the isolated RNA had been reverse transcribed. Repertoires were generated with immunoSEQ multiplex PCR, while TCRdb's copy carries only in-frame clones and drops some. The data show about 150,000 clones, approximately 8.8% seen once. These data come from a study of beta chain features in type 1 diabetes. Study conclusions and caveats: Lower insertion and higher deletion counts appeared at VDJ junctions in type 1 diabetes patients. A closer apparent resemblance between naive, central memory and Treg TCRB repertoires was seen in patients than in healthy donors. In every one of the four CD4+ subsets, TCRB CDR3s were moderately but significantly shorter in Type 1 diabetes patients.

Per donor, one heparinised blood draw averaged approximately 120 mL. Naive, central memory, regulatory and stem cell-like memory cells within the CD4+ compartment were sorted using CD45RO/CCR7/CD25/CD127/CD95/CD27. Per the germline V gene, CDR1 is MNHNS and CDR2 is SASEGT. The CDR3 sequence is 15 residues long. Between the trimmed V and J ends, which lost 5 bases and 6 bases, there was a span of 17 bases. The sequence was obtained from a woman under 40 with type 1 diabetes. The sequencing sample was made of central memory CD4+ T cells from blood. This chain connects TRBV6-1 to TRBJ1-5; the D is unclear. The CDR3 DNA reads as TGTGCCAGCAGTTTCCTCCTTCTCCCGGGTCAGCCCCAGCATTTT. Protein: CASSFLLLPGQPQHF.